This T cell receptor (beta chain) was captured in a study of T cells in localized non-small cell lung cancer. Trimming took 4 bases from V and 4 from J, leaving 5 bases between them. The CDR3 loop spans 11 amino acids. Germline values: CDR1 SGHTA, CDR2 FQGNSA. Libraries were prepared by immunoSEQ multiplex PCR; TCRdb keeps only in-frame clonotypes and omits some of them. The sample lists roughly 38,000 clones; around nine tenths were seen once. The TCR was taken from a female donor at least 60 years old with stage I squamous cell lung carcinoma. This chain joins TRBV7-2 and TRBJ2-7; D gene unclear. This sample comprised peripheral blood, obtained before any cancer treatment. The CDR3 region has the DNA TGTGCCAGCAGCTCCCTTTACGAGCAGTACTTC. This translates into CASSSLYEQYF.